Listed here are 8 T cell receptor beta chains from one sample, sequenced in a study of T cell responses to AZD1222 COVID-19 vaccine. Sequencing used immunoSEQ multiplex PCR; TCRdb keeps in-frame clones, though not all of them. The sample comprises roughly 180,000 clones, 90% of which are singletons, and approximately 3% rests with the top ten. The starting material was peripheral blood, obtained on day 0 of AZD1222 vaccination. These receptors were obtained from an adult in good health.

This clone has only one observation. The rearrangement joins TRBV12-5 to TRBJ2-7, with 7 bases aligning to TRBD2. Germline V gene data show CDR1 as LGHNT and CDR2 as FRNRAP. The trim removed 8 bases at V and 4 bases at J, leaving 11 bases unmatched. The length of the CDR3 is 14 residues. In DNA, the CDR3 is TGTGCTAGTACCCCGCCCGGGGGAGGGTACGAGCAGTACTTC. This gives the protein CASTPPGGGYEQYF.

Only one count was recorded for this clone. The J gene is TRBJ2-7, the V gene TRBV5-6; D unresolved. The V end lost 2 bases, the J end lost 2 bases, and 11 bases lay between the germline ends. Looked up from germline, CDR1 is SGHDT and CDR2 is YYEEEE. The CDR3 length is 14 residues. CDR3 in amino acids: CASSLYRYPYEQYF. The CDR3 region has the DNA TGTGCCAGCAGCTTATACAGATACCCCTACGAGCAGTACTTC.

This rearrangement joins TRBV19 to TRBJ1-5; no clear D. Germline assignment: CDR1 LNHDA and CDR2 SQIVND (reference sequence). V was trimmed by 5 bases and J by 3 bases, leaving 11 bases between them. The CDR3 is made up of 14 amino acids. The CDR3 protein is CASSLKRDNQPQHF. DNA for the CDR3: TGTGCCAGTAGTCTTAAACGGGACAATCAGCCCCAGCATTTT.

This chain connects TRBV5-4 to TRBJ1-1, with no clear D. Germline CDR1 and CDR2: SGHNT and YYREEE (reference sequence). The CDR3 is made up of 15 amino acids. V gave up 0 bases and J gave up 1 base, with 10 bases separating them. The CDR3 DNA is TGTGCCAGCAGCTTGGAGGTGGGCGGGAACACTGAAGCTTTCTTT. The encoded protein is CASSLEVGGNTEAFF.

This clone was counted once. The V call is TRBV18, the J call TRBJ2-7; D ambiguous. The V gene's germline CDR1 is KGHSH and CDR2 LQKENI. Trimming removed 3 bases from V and 0 bases from J, with 3 bases in between. The CDR3 sequence is 12 residues long. This CDR3 is CASSPNSYEQYF. CDR3 bases: TGTGCCAGCTCACCGAACTCCTACGAGCAGTACTTC.

J is TRBJ2-5 and V is TRBV9, with D possibly being TRBD1 or TRBD2 (6 bases each). Per the germline V gene, CDR1 is SGDLS and CDR2 is YYNGEE. This CDR3 region has 15 residues. Trimming stripped 0 bases from V and 5 bases from J, with 14 bases between. In nucleotides, the CDR3 is TGTGCCAGCAGCGTAGCTGGGGGGCTCCGGGAGACCCAGTACTTC. It specifies CASSVAGGLRETQYF.

The chain's CDR3 is CASSILQGAGTDTQYF. As DNA, the CDR3 is TGTGCCAGTAGTATTCTACAGGGGGCCGGCACAGATACGCAGTATTTT. This chain joins TRBV19 and TRBJ2-3, with 9 bases that match TRBD1. V lost 3 bases to trimming and J lost 1 base; unmatched junction nucleotides: 5. The CDR3 length is 16 residues. Germline CDR1 is LNHDA and CDR2 is SQIVND (reference sequence).

In this sample, this clone turned up once. The J gene is TRBJ1-2, the V gene TRBV7-8; 7 positions match TRBD1. CDR1 is SGHVS, CDR2 FQNEAQ, per germline. Unmatched junction bases numbered 5, after V lost 1 base and J lost 3 bases. This CDR3 comprises 15 residues. The CDR3 DNA reads as TGTGCCAGCAGCTTAGACAGGGGTGGGGACTATGGCTACACCTTC. Translating gives CASSLDRGGDYGYTF.